The T cell receptor (beta chain) described here comes from a study of T cell repertoires in cytomegalovirus infection. The overall study: It was the public TCR beta signatures that indicated both CMV infection and matching HLA type.

One entry per CDR3 protein results from TCRdb running MiXCR on the reads. The table shows about 120,000 distinct CDR3 sequences, with roughly 30% occurring only once. Study observations and caveats: Dominating the ex vivo response were TCR beta clonotypes that were CMV-specific and HLA-C-restricted. Carriage of CMV together with the relevant HLA was identifiable through cumulative public TCR beta family frequency.

This clonotype was seen only a few times. The antigen is not known. The specimen comprised CD8+ T cells from cultured PBMCs, sampled from culture after CMV antigen stimulation. The TCR originated in a human donor in good health (CMV status not recorded). Some clones in this sample may be carry-over from other donors' samples.

The CDR3 bases are TGTGCCAGCAGTTTCGGGGGGGCCGCTGAGCAGTTCTTC. It yields the protein CASSFGGAAEQFF. The genes are TRBV6-2 or TRBV6-3 and TRBJ2-1, with 8 bases fitting TRBD2. V was pared by 4 bases and J by 9 bases, with 5 bases of the junction left unmatched. Germline values: CDR1 MNHEY, CDR2 SVGEGT. The CDR3 has 13 amino acids.